This entry describes one T cell receptor beta chain. Antigen: not known. A universal primer site was incorporated via template switching, and the cDNA contained unique molecular identifiers. TCRdb analysed the 5' RACE reads with MiXCR anew, one entry per CDR3 protein. The profile shows around 160,000 distinct CDR3 sequences, roughly 3.3% of them singletons. These data originate in a study of identical twins. Study results and caveats: Twins shared out-of-frame alpha sequences with excess low generation probability.

Input material: memory T cells sorted from blood. The clonotype was recovered from a man aged 18 to 29 in good health.

The CDR3 bases are TGTGCCATCGGGGCGGACAACCTGCGCTCCTACAATGAGCAGTTCTTC. Amino acids: CAIGADNLRSYNEQFF. The V gene is TRBV10-3, the J gene TRBJ2-1; perhaps TRBD1 as D (5 bases). Trimming left V 8 bases short and J 0 bases short, with 17 bases between. Germline assignment: CDR1 ENHRY and CDR2 SYGVKD. CDR3 size: 16 residues.